This T cell receptor beta chain derives from a study of T-cell memory formation after mild COVID-19. TCRdb re-called the 5' RACE reads with MiXCR, one entry per CDR3 protein. The sample includes under 250,000 distinct CDR3 sequences, just over 15% of them seen just once. The table lists this clonotype with a few counts. V lost 0 bases, J lost 2 bases, and 7 bases stayed unmatched. This CDR3 contains 17 residues. CDR1 is SGHNT, CDR2 YYREEE, per germline (reference sequence). Sequenced: PBMCs or a T cell subset sorted from them (not recorded which). This TCR was sampled from an adult woman who had mild COVID-19 (a few samples of this study predate the infection). Cell type and time point are not known. The genes are TRBV5-4 and TRBJ2-1, with 8 bases matching TRBD2. CDR3 residues: CASSLGSGSGTYNEQFF. As DNA, the CDR3 is TGTGCCAGCAGCTTGGGGAGCGGGAGTGGGACCTACAATGAGCAGTTCTTC.